This note documents a single TCR beta chain sequence. Treatment here: 19 received Ad26.COV2.S at low or high dose, single or two shots; a few received placebo; per-sample allocation not given. The investigators took samples on day 63 after the first vaccine or placebo injection. Libraries were prepared by immunoSEQ multiplex PCR; TCRdb keeps only in-frame clonotypes and omits some of them. The data show over 200,000 clones, with over 75% seen just once and approximately 12% held by the top ten. The data were taken from a study of Ad26.COV2.S vaccination and SARS-CoV-2 variants. Trimming took 6 bases from V and 2 from J, leaving 10 bases between them. This CDR3 has 13 residues. Germline V gene sequence: CDR1 LNHNV, CDR2 YYDKDF (reference sequence).

The source material was peripheral blood, sampled in a trial of Ad26.COV2.S vaccine versus placebo. The chain couples TRBV15 to TRBJ2-5, with D hard to call. This receptor was taken from a person aged 18-60 years who received the Ad26.COV2.S COVID-19 vaccine or a placebo. The CDR3 DNA reads as TGTGCCACCAGGCAGGAAATTCAAGAGACCCAGTACTTC. This codes for CATRQEIQETQYF. The entire variable domain, with the rest obtained from reference TRBV15 and TRBJ2-5, is as follows: DAMVIQNPRYQVTQFGKPVTLSCSQTLNHNVMYWYQQKSSQAPKLLFHYYDKDFNNEADTPDNFQSRRPNTSFCFLDIRSPGLGDTAMYLCATRQEIQETQYFGPGTRLLVL.